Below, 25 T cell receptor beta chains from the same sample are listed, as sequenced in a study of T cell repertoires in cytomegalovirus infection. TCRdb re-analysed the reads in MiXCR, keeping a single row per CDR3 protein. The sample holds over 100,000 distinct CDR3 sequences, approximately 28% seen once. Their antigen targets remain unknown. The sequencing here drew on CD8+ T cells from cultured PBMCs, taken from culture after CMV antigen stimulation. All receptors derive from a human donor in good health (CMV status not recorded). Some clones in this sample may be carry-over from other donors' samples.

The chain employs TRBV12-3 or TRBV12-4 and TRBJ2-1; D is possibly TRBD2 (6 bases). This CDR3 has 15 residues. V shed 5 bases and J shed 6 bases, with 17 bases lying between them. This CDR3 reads CASSPPGDPSNEQFF. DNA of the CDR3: TGTGCCAGCAGTCCACCGGGGGACCCCAGCAATGAGCAGTTCTTC.

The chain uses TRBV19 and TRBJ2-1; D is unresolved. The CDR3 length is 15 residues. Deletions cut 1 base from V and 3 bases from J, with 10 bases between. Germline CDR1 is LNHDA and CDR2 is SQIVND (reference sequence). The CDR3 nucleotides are TGTGCCAGTAGTATAGGAGACACGGGCTACAATGAGCAGTTCTTC. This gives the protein CASSIGDTGYNEQFF. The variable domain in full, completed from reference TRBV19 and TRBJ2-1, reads DGGITQSPKYLFRKEGQNVTLSCEQNLNHDAMYWYRQDPGQGLRLIYYSQIVNDFQKGDIAEGYSVSREKKESFPLTVTSAQKNPTAFYLCASSIGDTGYNEQFFGPGTRLTVL.

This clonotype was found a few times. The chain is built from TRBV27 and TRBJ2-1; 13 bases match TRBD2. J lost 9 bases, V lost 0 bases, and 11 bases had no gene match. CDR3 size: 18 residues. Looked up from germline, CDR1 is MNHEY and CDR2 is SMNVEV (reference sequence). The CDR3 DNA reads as TGTGCCAGCAGTTTATCCCCGGGACTAGCGGGGAGGACCGGTGAGCAGTTCTTC. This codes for CASSLSPGLAGRTGEQFF.

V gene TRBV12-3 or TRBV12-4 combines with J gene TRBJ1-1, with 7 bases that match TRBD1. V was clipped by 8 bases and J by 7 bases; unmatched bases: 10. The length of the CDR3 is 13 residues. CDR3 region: CASRAGGGSEAFF. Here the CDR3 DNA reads TGTGCCAGCCGCGCAGGGGGAGGAAGTGAAGCTTTCTTT.

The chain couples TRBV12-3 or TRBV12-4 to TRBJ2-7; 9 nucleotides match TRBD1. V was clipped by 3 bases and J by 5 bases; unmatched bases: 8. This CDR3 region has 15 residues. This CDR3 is CASSFSGTGHDEQYF. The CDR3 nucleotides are TGTGCCAGCAGTTTTTCCGGGACAGGGCACGACGAGCAGTACTTC.

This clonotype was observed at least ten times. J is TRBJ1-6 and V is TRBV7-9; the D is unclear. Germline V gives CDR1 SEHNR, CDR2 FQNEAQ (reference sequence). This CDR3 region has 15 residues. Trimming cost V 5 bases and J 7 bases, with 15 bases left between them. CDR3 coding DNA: TGTGCCAGCAGCCCCGTGAACTTCGGCAATTCACCCCTCCACTTT. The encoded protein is CASSPVNFGNSPLHF.

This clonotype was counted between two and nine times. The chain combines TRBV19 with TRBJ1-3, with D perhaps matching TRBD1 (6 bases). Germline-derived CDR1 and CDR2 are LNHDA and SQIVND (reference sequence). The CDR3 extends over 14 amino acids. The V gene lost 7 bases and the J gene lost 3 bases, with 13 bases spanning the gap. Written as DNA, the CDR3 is TGTGCCAGTACCCTTCGGGGGCTTGGAAACACCATATATTTT. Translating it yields CASTLRGLGNTIYF.

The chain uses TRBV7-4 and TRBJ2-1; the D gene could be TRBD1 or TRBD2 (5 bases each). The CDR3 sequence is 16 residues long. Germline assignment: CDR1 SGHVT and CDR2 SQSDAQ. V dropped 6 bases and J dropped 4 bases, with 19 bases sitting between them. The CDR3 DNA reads TGTGCCAGCAGAGCGGATTCAGGACACACATACAATGAGCAGTTCTTC. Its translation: CASRADSGHTYNEQFF.

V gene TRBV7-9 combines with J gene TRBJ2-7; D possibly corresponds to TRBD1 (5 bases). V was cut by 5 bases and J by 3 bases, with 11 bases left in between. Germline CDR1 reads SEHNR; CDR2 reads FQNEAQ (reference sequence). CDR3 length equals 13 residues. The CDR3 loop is CASSARQFYEQYF. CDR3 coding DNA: TGTGCCAGCAGCGCACGACAGTTCTACGAGCAGTACTTC.

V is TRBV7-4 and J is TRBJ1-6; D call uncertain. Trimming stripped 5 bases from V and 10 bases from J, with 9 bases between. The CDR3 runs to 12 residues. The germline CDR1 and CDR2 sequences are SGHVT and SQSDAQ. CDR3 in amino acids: CASSPPYSPLHF. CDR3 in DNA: TGTGCCAGCAGCCCTCCTTACTCACCCCTCCACTTT.

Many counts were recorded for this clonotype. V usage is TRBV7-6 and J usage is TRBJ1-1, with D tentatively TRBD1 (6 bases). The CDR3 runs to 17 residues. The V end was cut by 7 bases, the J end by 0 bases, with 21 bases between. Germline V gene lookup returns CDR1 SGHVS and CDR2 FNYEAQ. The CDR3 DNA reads TGTGCCAGCACCGTATCTATTGATTGGGACATGAACACTGAAGCTTTCTTT. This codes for CASTVSIDWDMNTEAFF.

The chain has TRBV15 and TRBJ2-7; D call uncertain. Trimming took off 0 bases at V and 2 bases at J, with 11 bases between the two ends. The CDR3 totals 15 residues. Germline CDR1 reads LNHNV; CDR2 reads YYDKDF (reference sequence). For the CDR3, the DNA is TGTGCCACCAGCAGAGATCGCAGGACCCCCTACGAGCAGTACTTC. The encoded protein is CATSRDRRTPYEQYF.

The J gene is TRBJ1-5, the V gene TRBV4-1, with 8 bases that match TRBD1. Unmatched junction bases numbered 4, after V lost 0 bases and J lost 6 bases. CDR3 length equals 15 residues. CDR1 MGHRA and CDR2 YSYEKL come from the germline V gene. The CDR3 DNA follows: TGCGCCAGCAGCCAAGAGGACAGGGTCATTCAGCCCCAGCATTTT. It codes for CASSQEDRVIQPQHF.

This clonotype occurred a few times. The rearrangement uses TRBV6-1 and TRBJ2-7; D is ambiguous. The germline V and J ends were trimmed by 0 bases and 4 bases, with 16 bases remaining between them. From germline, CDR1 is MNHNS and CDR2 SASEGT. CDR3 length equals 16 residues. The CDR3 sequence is CASSEAQGSLGYEQYF. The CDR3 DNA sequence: TGTGCCAGCAGTGAAGCGCAAGGGTCCTTAGGATACGAGCAGTACTTC.

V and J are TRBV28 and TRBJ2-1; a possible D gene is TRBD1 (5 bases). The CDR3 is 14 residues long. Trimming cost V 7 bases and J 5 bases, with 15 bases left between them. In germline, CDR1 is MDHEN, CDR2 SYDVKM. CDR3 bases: TGTGCCAGCACCATAGGGGAAGTTCACAATGAGCAGTTCTTC. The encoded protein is CASTIGEVHNEQFF. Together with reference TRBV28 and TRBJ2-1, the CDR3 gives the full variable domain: DVKVTQSSRYLVKRTGEKVFLECVQDMDHENMFWYRQDPGLGLRLIYFSYDVKMKEKGDIPEGYSVSREKKERFSLILESASTNQTSMYLCASTIGEVHNEQFFGPGTRLTVL.

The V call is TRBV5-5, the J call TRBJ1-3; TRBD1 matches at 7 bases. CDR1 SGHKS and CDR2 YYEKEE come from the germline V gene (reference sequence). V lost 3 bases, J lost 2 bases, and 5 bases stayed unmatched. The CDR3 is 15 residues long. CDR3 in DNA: TGTGCCAGCAGCTCATCACAGGGGCCTGGAAACACCATATATTTT. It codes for CASSSSQGPGNTIYF.

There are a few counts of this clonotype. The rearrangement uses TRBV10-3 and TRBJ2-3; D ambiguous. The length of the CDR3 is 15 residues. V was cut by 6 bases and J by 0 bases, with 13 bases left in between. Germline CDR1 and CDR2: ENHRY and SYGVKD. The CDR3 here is CAIRAPVESTDTQYF. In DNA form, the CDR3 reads TGTGCCATCAGGGCTCCGGTTGAGAGCACAGATACGCAGTATTTT.

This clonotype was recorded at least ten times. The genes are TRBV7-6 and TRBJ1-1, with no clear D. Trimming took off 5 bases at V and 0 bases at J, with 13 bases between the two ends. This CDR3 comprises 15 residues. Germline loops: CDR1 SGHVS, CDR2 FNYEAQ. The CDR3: CASSKPTLMNTEAFF. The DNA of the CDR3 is TGTGCCAGCAGCAAGCCGACGCTCATGAACACTGAAGCTTTCTTT.

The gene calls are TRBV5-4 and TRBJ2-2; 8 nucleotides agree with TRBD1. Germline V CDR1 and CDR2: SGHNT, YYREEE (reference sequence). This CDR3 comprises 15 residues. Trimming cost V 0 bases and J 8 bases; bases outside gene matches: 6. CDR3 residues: CASSLEQGGMGELFF. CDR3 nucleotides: TGTGCCAGCAGCTTGGAACAGGGGGGAATGGGGGAGCTGTTTTTT.

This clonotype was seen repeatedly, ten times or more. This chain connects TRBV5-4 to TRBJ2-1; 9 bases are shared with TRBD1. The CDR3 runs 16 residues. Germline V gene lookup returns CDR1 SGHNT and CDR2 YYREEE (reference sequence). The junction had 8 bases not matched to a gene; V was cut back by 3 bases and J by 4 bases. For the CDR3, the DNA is TGTGCCAGCAGCTCCCCGGGACAGGGTTTGTACAATGAGCAGTTCTTC. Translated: CASSSPGQGLYNEQFF.

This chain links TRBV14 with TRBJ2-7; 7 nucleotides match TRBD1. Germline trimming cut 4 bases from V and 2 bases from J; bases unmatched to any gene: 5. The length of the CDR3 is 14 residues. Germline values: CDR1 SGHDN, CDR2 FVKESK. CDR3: CASSPRQGAYEQYF. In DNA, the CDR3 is TGTGCCAGCAGCCCCCGACAGGGAGCCTACGAGCAGTACTTC.

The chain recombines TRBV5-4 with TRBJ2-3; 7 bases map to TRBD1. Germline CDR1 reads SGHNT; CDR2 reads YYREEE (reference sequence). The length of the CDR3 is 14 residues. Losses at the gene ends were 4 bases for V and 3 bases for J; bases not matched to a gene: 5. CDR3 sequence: CASSVQGSTDTQYF. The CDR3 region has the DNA TGTGCCAGCAGCGTACAGGGGTCGACAGATACGCAGTATTTT.

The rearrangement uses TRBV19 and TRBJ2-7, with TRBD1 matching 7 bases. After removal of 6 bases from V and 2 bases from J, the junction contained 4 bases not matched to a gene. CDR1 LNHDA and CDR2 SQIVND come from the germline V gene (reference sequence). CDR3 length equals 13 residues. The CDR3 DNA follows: TGTGCCAGTAGCCGGGACAGCACCTACGAGCAGTACTTC. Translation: CASSRDSTYEQYF.

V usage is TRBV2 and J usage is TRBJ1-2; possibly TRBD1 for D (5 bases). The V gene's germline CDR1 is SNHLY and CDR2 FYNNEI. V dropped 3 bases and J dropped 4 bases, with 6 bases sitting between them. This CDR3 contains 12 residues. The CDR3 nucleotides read TGTGCCAGCAGTGACAGGGTCTATGGCTACACCTTC. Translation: CASSDRVYGYTF.

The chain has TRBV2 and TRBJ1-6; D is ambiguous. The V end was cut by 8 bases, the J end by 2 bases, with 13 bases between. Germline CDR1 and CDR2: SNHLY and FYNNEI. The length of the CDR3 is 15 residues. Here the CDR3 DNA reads TGTGCCAGCCTACCTCCATCTCCCTATAATTCACCCCTCCACTTT. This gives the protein CASLPPSPYNSPLHF.